This TCR beta chain is drawn from a study of tissue T cells after allogeneic stem cell transplantation. The study, taken as a whole, reports: Anatomically similar tissues had similar TCR repertoires within each patient. Some tissue clones might be persisting host cells; their alloreactivity or antigen specificity was not determined.

CDR1 and CDR2 (germline): NSQYPW, LRSPGD (reference sequence). The CDR3 consists of 16 residues. Trimming took off 1 base at V and 4 bases at J, with 14 bases between the two ends. Note on this clone: Its matching antigen is unknown. The germline and genes are mouse ones. The DNA ends 1 residue before the CDR3 does, and the rest of the CDR3 is filled in from the germline J gene.

Time point meaning: mouse harvest day 14 after allogeneic transplant. Tail vein injection delivered 10^7 T-cell-depleted bone marrow cells and 10^6 splenic CD5+ T cells. Mice had MHC-mismatched B6 into BALB/c GVHD, sampled day 7 or 14. The assay was immunoSEQ multiplex PCR, and TCRdb's table has in-frame clones only and misses some. Of approximately 5,500 clones in the sample, under 60% were seen once. The specimen was gut tissue. V gene TRBV1 combines with J gene TRBJ1-3; TRBD1 might be the D (6 bases). The sequence came from a female BALB/c mouse given C57BL/6 T cells with graft-versus-host disease after an allogeneic hematopoietic cell transplant. Incomplete CDR3 DNA: TGCACCTGCAGTGCAGGGGGGGGGCGGAGAGGAAATACGCTCTAT. Translation: CTCSAGGGRRGNTLY. The complete CDR3 reads CTCSAGGGRRGNTLYF.